The source of this T cell receptor (beta chain) is a study of cytomegalovirus exposure and HLA in healthy donors. Study information: Researchers previously reported finding roughly 120 million unique TCR beta sequences from roughly 180 million T cells.

The PCR employed 60 Vbeta primers together with 13 Jbeta primers. Profiled with immunoSEQ multiplex PCR; TCRdb holds only in-frame clones, not every one. The data show 95,000 to 100,000 clones, roughly 85% seen once. Study results and caveats: Reports credit the classifier with highly specific, highly sensitive diagnosis of cytomegalovirus status. With further analysis later on, most CMV-associated TCR beta chains appeared HLA-restricted.

Notes on this clone: As yet, its antigen is unknown.

This CDR3 region has 15 residues. The germline V gene encodes CDR1 MNHEY and CDR2 SMNVEV (reference sequence). V was shortened by 5 bases and J by 1 base, with 14 bases between the two germline ends. This rearrangement joins TRBV27 to TRBJ2-5, with D possibly matching TRBD1 (7 bases). This TCR came from a man in his thirties or forties in good health and CMV-seronegative. Material: PBMCs. CDR3 sequence: CASSARGDSQETQYF. CDR3 nucleotides: TGTGCCAGCAGTGCCCGCGGGGACAGCCAAGAGACCCAGTACTTC.